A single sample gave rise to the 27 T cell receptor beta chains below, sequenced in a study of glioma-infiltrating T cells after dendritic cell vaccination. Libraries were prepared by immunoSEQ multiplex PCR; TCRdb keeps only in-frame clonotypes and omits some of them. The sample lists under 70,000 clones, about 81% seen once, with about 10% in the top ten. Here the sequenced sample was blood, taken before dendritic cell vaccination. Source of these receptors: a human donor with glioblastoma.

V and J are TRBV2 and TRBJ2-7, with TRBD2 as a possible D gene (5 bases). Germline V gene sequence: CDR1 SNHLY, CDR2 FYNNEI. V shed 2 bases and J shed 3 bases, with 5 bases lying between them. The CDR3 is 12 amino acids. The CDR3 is CASSESGYEQYF. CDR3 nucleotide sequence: TGTGCCAGCAGTGAAAGCGGCTACGAGCAGTACTTC.

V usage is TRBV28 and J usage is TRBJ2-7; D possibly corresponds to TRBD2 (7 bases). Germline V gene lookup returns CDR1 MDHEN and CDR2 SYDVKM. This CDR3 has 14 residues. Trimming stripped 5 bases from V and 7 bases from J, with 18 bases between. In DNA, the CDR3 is TGTGCCAGCAGTCTTCCTCGGGGGGCCGAGGAGCAGTACTTC. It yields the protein CASSLPRGAEEQYF.

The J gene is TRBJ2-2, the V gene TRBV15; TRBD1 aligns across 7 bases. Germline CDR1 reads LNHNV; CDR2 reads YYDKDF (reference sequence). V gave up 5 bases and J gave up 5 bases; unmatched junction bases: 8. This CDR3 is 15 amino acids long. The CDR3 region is CATSSSGTVTGELFF. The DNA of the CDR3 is TGTGCCACCAGCTCCTCCGGGACAGTTACCGGGGAGCTGTTTTTT.

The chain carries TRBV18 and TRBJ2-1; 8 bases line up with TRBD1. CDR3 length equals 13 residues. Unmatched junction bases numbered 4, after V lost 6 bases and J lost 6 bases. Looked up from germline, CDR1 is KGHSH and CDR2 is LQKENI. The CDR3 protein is CASSPDRANEQFF. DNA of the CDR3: TGTGCCAGCTCCCCGGACAGGGCCAATGAGCAGTTCTTC. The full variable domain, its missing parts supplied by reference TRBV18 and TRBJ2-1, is NAGVMQNPRHLVRRRGQEARLRCSPMKGHSHVYWYRQLPEEGLKFMVYLQKENIIDESGMPKERFSAEFPKEGPSILRIQQVVRGDSAAYFCASSPDRANEQFFGPGTRLTVL.

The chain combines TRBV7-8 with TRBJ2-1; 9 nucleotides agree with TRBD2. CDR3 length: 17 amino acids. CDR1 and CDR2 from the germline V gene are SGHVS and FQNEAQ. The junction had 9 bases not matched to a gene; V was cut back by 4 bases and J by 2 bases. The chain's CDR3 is CASSWVSGGPAYNEQFF. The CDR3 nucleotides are TGTGCCAGCAGCTGGGTTAGCGGGGGACCTGCCTACAATGAGCAGTTCTTC.

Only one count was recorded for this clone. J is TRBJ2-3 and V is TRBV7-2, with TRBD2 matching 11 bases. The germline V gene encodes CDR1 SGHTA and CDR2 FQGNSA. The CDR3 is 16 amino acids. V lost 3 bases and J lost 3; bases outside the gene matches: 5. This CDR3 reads CASSLIAGGRTDTQYF. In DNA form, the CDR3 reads TGTGCCAGCAGCTTGATAGCGGGGGGGCGGACAGATACGCAGTATTTT.

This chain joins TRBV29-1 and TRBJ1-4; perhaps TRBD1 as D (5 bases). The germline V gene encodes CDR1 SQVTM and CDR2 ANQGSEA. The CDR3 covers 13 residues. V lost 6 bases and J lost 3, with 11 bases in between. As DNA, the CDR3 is TGCAGCGTCGCAGGGAGGTCTAATGAAAAACTGTTTTTT. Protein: CSVAGRSNEKLFF.

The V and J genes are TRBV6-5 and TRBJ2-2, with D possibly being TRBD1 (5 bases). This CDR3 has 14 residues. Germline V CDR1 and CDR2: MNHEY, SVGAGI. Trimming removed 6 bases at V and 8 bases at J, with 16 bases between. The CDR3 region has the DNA TGTGCCAGCAGGAGACAGCCAGCTTGGGGGGAGCTGTTTTTT. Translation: CASRRQPAWGELFF.

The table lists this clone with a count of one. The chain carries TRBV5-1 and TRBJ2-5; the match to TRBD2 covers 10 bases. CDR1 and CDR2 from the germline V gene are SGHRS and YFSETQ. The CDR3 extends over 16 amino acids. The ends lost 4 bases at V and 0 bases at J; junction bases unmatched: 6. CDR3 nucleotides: TGCGCCAGCAGCCTACGACTAGCGGGCTACCAAGAGACCCAGTACTTC. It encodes CASSLRLAGYQETQYF.

Here the CDR3 reads CASSSLSHPSSYNEQFF. CDR3 nucleotides: TGTGCCAGCAGTTCTCTCTCTCACCCGAGCTCCTACAATGAGCAGTTCTTC. The chain joins TRBV27 to TRBJ2-1, with D uncertain. The length of the CDR3 is 17 residues. Trimming pared 4 bases from V and 0 bases from J, leaving 16 bases between. The germline V gene encodes CDR1 MNHEY and CDR2 SMNVEV (reference sequence).

CDR3 DNA sequence: TGTGCCAGCAGCCTAGAGGGGGTAGGCTACACCTTC. Protein: CASSLEGVGYTF. The J gene is TRBJ1-2, the V gene TRBV7-9, with a tentative D call TRBD1 (6 bases). The germline CDR1 and CDR2 sequences are SEHNR and FQNEAQ (reference sequence). This CDR3 region has 12 residues. V was cut by 5 bases and J by 8 bases, with 12 bases left in between.

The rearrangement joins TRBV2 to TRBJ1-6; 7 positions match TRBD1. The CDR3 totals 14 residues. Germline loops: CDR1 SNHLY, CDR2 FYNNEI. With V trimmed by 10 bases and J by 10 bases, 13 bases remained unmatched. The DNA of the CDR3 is TGTGCCACCCTCGCCGGGACAGTCAACTCACCCCTCCACTTT. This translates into CATLAGTVNSPLHF.

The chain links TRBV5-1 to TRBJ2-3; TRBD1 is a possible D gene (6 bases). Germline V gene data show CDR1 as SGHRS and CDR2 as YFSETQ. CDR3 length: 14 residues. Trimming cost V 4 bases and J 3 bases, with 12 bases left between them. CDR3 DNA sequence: TGCGCCAGCAGCCAGCCAGGGGCGACAGATACGCAGTATTTT. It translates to CASSQPGATDTQYF.

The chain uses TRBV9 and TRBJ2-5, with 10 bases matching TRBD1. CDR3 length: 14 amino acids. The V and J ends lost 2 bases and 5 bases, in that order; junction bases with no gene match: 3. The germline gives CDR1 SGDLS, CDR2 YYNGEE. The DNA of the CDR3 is TGTGCCAGCAGCGTCGGGACAGGGGTTGAGACCCAGTACTTC. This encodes CASSVGTGVETQYF.

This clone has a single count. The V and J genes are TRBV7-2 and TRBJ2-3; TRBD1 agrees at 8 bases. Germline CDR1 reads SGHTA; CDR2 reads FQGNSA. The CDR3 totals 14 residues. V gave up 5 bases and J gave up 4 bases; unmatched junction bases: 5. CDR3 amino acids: CASSPDRAADTQYF. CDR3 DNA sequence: TGTGCCAGCAGCCCGGACAGGGCGGCAGATACGCAGTATTTT.

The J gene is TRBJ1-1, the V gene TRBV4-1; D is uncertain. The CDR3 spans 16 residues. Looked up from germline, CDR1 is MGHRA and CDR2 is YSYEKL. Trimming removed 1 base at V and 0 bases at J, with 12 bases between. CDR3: CASSQALLIMNTEAFF. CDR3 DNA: TGCGCCAGCAGCCAAGCTTTACTGATCATGAACACTGAAGCTTTCTTT.

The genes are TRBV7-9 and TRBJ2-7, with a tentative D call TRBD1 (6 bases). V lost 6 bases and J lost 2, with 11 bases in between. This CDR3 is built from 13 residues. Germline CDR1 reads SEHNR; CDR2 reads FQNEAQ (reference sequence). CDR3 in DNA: TGTGCCAGCAGTCGGGACAAAGCCTACGAGCAGTACTTC. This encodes CASSRDKAYEQYF.

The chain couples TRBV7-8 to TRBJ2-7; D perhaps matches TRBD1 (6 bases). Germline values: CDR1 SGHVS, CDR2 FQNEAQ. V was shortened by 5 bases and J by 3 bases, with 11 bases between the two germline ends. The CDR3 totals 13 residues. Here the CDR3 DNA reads TGTGCCAGCAGCCCAATGACAGGCTACGAGCAGTACTTC. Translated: CASSPMTGYEQYF.

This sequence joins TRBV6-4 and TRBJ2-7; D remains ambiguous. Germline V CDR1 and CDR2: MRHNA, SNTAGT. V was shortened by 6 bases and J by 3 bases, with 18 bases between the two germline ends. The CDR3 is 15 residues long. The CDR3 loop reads CASREKWAELYEQYF. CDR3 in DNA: TGTGCCAGCAGAGAAAAATGGGCAGAGCTCTACGAGCAGTACTTC.

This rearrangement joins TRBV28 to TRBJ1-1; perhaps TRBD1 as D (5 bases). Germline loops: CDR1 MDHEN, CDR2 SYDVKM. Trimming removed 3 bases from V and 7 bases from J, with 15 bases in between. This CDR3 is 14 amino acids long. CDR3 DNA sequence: TGTGCCAGCAGTTTCGGGGGTCCGGGGATTGAAGCTTTCTTT. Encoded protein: CASSFGGPGIEAFF.

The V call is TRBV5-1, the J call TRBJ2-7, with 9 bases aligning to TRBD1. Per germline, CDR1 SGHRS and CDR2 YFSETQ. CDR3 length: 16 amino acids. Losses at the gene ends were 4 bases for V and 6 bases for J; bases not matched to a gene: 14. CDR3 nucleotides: TGCGCCAGCAGCCCGCATAACCGGGACAGGGTGAGCGAGCAGTACTTC. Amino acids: CASSPHNRDRVSEQYF. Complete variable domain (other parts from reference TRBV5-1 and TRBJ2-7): KAGVTQTPRYLIKTRGQQVTLSCSPISGHRSVSWYQQTPGQGLQFLFEYFSETQRNKGNFPGRFSGRQFSNSRSEMNVSTLELGDSALYLCASSPHNRDRVSEQYFGPGTRLTVT.

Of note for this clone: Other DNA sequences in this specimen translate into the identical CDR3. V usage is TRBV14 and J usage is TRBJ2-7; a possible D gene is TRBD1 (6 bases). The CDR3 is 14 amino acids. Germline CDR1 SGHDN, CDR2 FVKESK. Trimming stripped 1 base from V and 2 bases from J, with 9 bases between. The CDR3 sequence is CASSQVSGAYEQYF. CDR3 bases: TGTGCCAGCAGCCAAGTATCAGGGGCCTACGAGCAGTACTTC.

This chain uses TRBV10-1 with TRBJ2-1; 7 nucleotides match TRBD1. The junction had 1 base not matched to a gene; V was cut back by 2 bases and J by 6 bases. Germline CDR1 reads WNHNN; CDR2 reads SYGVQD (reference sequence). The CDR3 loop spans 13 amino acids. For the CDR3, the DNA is TGCGCCAGCAGTGAGAACAGGGGCAATGAGCAGTTCTTC. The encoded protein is CASSENRGNEQFF.

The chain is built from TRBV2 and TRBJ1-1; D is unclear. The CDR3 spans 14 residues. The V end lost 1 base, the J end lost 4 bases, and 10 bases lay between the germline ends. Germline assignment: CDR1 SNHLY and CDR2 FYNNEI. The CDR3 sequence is CASSEVVESTEAFF. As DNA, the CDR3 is TGTGCCAGCAGTGAAGTGGTAGAAAGCACTGAAGCTTTCTTT.

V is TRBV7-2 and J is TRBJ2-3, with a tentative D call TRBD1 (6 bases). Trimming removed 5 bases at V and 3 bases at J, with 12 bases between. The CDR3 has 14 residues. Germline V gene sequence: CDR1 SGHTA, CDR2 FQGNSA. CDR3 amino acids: CASSQGPRTDTQYF. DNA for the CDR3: TGTGCCAGCAGCCAGGGGCCGAGGACAGATACGCAGTATTTT.

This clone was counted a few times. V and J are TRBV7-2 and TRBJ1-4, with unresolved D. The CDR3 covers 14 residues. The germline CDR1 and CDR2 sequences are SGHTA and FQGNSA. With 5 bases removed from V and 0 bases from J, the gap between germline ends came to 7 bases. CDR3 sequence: CASSRAATNEKLFF. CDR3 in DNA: TGTGCCAGCAGCAGAGCTGCAACTAATGAAAAACTGTTTTTT.

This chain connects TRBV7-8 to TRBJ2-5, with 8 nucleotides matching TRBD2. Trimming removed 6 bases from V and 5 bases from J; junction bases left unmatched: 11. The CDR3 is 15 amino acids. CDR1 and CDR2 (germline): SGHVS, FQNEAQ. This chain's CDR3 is CASRGGAGGWETQYF. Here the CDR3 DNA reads TGTGCCAGCAGAGGGGGTGCGGGGGGATGGGAGACCCAGTACTTC.